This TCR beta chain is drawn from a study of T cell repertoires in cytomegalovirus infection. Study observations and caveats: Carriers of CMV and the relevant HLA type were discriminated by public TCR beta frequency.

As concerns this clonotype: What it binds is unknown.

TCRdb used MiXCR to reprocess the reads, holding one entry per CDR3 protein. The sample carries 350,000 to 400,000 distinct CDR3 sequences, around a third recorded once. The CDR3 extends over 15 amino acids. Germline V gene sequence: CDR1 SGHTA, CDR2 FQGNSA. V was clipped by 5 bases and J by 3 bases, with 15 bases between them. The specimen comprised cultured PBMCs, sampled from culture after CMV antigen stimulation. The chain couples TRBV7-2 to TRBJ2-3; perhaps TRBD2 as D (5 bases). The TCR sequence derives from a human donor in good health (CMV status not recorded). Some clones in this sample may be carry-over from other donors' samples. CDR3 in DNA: TGTGCCAGCAGCCGAACCGGGATTGCAACAGATACGCAGTATTTT. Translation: CASSRTGIATDTQYF.